This T cell receptor (beta chain) was identified during a study of blood T cell repertoires in COVID-19 (dated by TCRdb to between 2020 and 2021). For the wider study: Collaborator samples came from the United States, Italy and Spain and covered acute and convalescent phases of COVID-19. The sample metadata nearly always contained a de-identified subject ID, COVID-19 status, age in years and sex. The samples were drawn from the first 160 participants of the ongoing ImmuneRACE study and from some 1,300 subjects provided by 6 global collaborators. The material from the prospective study consisted of cDNA or gDNA derived from T cells, B-cell-depleted T cells, or PBMCs. A freely available public database, intended as a resource for researchers studying the immune response to SARS-CoV-2, is where the repertoires were released. Deeply sampled blood TCRbeta repertoires from subjects exposed to, actively infected with, or recovered from COVID-19 were included in the dataset. Where available, HLA class I and class II types were taken from metadata supplied by the sample provider and were not determined by assay-based typing.

In the prospective study, participants were about 18 to 90 years old, resided in approximately 25 geographic areas of the United States, and were enrolled through a virtual design. In the prospective study, cohorts were assigned on the basis of participant-reported clinical history obtained from a screening survey and a study questionnaire. Recovered participants in ImmuneRACE Cohort 3 were defined as having two consecutive negative NP/OP PCR tests, clearance from a healthcare professional, or resolution of symptoms. Each participant in the prospective study had whole blood, serum and a nasopharyngeal or oropharyngeal swab collected by mobile phlebotomists. Participants in the prospective study had the option to provide additional blood draws and questionnaires over a roughly 2-month period. Blood samples from the prospective study were shipped frozen or at room temperature prior to DNA extraction.

The paper as a whole reports these results and caveats: How much clinical and demographic metadata was included differed by source and by participant, and the metadata was provided uncurated.

Comments on this clone: Its binding antigen is unknown. No clone much larger than this one lies a single base away; base qualities are absent.

CDR1 is given as LGHNA and CDR2 as YSLEER, both from the germline V gene. V has 2 bases trimmed and J has 4 bases trimmed; junction bases matching no gene number 4. From its cysteine to its phenylalanine, the CDR3 spans 14 amino acids. The sequence is cut down to CDR3 DNA, 42 bases in frame from base 1. TCRbeta CDR3 regions were amplified from genomic DNA using the immunoSEQ Assay, a bias-controlled multiplex PCR. On the authors' methods: Nucleated cell counts per sample were estimated from amplification of reference gene primers within the assay. To quantify the absolute abundance of each unique TCRbeta CDR3 rearrangement, sequence reads were collapsed and filtered. For each sample, productive Simpson clonality was calculated as the square root of Simpson's diversity index across productive rearrangements. TCRdb limited this immuneACCESS table to in-frame rearrangements with V and J called. A share of clones is missing; checked studies link under half to unresolved V genes, and the rest is unexplained. V, J and clone size derive from that table, while D and trimming were established from the DNA sequence. For this sample the table gives around 380,000 clones, of which about 89% were detected only once. Of the sample, 1.3% is held by the ten largest clones.

The receptor was isolated from a man between 25 and 39 years old who had recovered from COVID-19. Material: PBMCs or T cells enriched from blood (not recorded which). The chain uses TRBV4-3 and TRBJ1-1, and 7 junctional nucleotides match TRBD1. The CDR3 in this case is CASSQRGGFTEAFF. The nucleotide sequence is given as TGCGCCAGCAGCCAAAGAGGGGGCTTCACTGAAGCTTTCTTT.